The 28 T cell receptor beta chains in this list originate from one sample, sequenced in a study of cytomegalovirus exposure and HLA in healthy donors. The PCR made use of 60 Vbeta and 13 Jbeta primers. The repertoire was sequenced with immunoSEQ multiplex PCR; TCRdb's copy has only in-frame clones and lacks some. The table lists 110,000 to 150,000 clones, 82% of them singletons. The sequenced sample consisted of PBMCs. Every receptor here comes from a man aged 18 to 30 in good health and CMV-seropositive.

The chain is built from TRBV6-6 and TRBJ2-3; TRBD2 is a possible D gene (5 bases). Trimming stripped 8 bases from V and 0 bases from J, with 18 bases between. Germline V CDR1 and CDR2: MNHNY, SVGAGI (reference sequence). The CDR3 has 16 residues. CDR3 protein: CASETGRDSSTDTQYF. CDR3 nucleotide sequence: TGTGCCAGCGAGACTGGGAGAGACTCTAGCACAGATACGCAGTATTTT.

The chain carries TRBV6-1 and TRBJ2-7; maybe TRBD2 (6 bases). The CDR3 sequence is 13 residues long. Germline CDR1 and CDR2: MNHNS and SASEGT. V was shortened by 3 bases and J by 9 bases, with 15 bases between the two germline ends. CDR3 bases: TGTGCCAGCAGTGAGGTTAAAGGGCGGGGGCAGTACTTC. Translating it yields CASSEVKGRGQYF.

The genes are TRBV11-3 and TRBJ2-2; 9 bases line up with TRBD1. Germline assignment: CDR1 SGHNT and CDR2 YENEEA. Trimming cost V 5 bases and J 4 bases; bases outside gene matches: 8. CDR3 length: 16 residues. This chain's CDR3 is CASSTYRGQGTGELFF. Written as DNA, the CDR3 is TGTGCCAGCAGCACCTACAGGGGGCAGGGCACCGGGGAGCTGTTTTTT.

V is TRBV21-1 and J is TRBJ2-5; the table's D call of TRBD1 was not tested on the DNA. TRBV21-1 is an annotated pseudogene. The CDR3 has 18 amino acids. The CDR3 DNA sequence: TGTGCCAGCAGCAAAGTGGGGGACAGCTTCGAGCCTCAAGAGACCCAGTACTTC. Protein product: CASSKVGDSFEPQETQYF.

The V call is TRBV19, the J call TRBJ1-2; 9 positions match TRBD1. Germline V gives CDR1 LNHDA, CDR2 SQIVND (reference sequence). The CDR3 loop spans 12 amino acids. Unmatched junction bases numbered 7, after V lost 10 bases and J lost 7 bases. CDR3 sequence (DNA): TGTGCCACCTGGACAGGGGAGGCTGGCTACACCTTC. Its translation: CATWTGEAGYTF.

The chain uses TRBV5-1 and TRBJ2-3, with D uncertain. Germline CDR1 reads SGHRS; CDR2 reads YFSETQ. The CDR3 runs to 14 residues. Trimming left V 6 bases short and J 6 bases short, with 17 bases between. The CDR3, as DNA: TGCGCCAGCAACTCGGCCCCCCCGGGTGATACGCAGTATTTT. Encoded protein: CASNSAPPGDTQYF.

The chain combines TRBV5-1 with TRBJ2-1, with TRBD2 matching over 9 bases. From germline, CDR1 is SGHRS and CDR2 YFSETQ. The V segment lost 3 bases and the J segment 2 bases; nucleotides outside the gene matches: 3. The CDR3 consists of 15 residues. CDR3 protein: CASSSLAGAYNEQFF. CDR3 sequence (DNA): TGCGCCAGCAGCTCGTTAGCGGGAGCCTACAATGAGCAGTTCTTC.

The V gene is TRBV7-6, the J gene TRBJ2-5; 10 positions match TRBD2. This CDR3 is built from 15 residues. V shed 1 base and J 1 base; nucleotides not matched to a gene: 0. Germline assignment: CDR1 SGHVS and CDR2 FNYEAQ. The CDR3 loop is CASSLGLAGQETQYF. The CDR3 DNA is TGTGCCAGCAGCTTAGGACTAGCGGGCCAAGAGACCCAGTACTTC.

The CDR3 sequence: CAQHHRDRTHQPQHF. The CDR3 DNA reads TGTGCCCAGCACCACAGGGACAGGACCCATCAGCCCCAGCATTTT. V and J are TRBV6-5 and TRBJ1-5; 8 bases line up with TRBD1. Germline CDR1 is MNHEY and CDR2 is SVGAGI. This CDR3 is 15 amino acids long. V lost 11 bases to trimming and J lost 5 bases; unmatched junction nucleotides: 14.

This clone came up a few times. The chain has TRBV6-5 and TRBJ1-4; TRBD1 matches at 8 bases. The CDR3 runs 15 residues. The germline gives CDR1 MNHEY, CDR2 SVGAGI. V shed 5 bases, J shed 3 bases, and the junction held 5 bases outside the gene matches. The CDR3: CASSRGQGANEKLFF. The CDR3 DNA reads TGTGCCAGCAGTCGTGGACAGGGAGCTAATGAAAAACTGTTTTTT.

The V call is TRBV7-3, the J call TRBJ1-1, with 7 bases that match TRBD1. V trimming: 7 bases; J trimming: 3 bases; junction bases outside the gene matches: 8. Germline V gene data show CDR1 as SGHTA and CDR2 as FQGTGA. CDR3 length equals 14 residues. The CDR3 region is CASTNYRGYTEAFF. In DNA form, the CDR3 reads TGTGCCAGCACCAACTACAGGGGCTACACTGAAGCTTTCTTT.

The rearrangement uses TRBV28 and TRBJ2-3, with 9 bases fitting TRBD2. The length of the CDR3 is 17 residues. Trimming cost V 4 bases and J 1 base; bases outside gene matches: 9. Germline loops: CDR1 MDHEN, CDR2 SYDVKM. This CDR3 is CASSSRAGGPGTDTQYF. The CDR3 DNA sequence: TGTGCCAGCAGTTCCCGTGCGGGAGGGCCGGGCACAGATACGCAGTATTTT.

V usage is TRBV15 and J usage is TRBJ1-3; 7 nucleotides agree with TRBD1. The length of the CDR3 is 16 residues. Germline V lookup: CDR1 LNHNV, CDR2 YYDKDF (reference sequence). V shed 3 bases and J 0 bases; nucleotides not matched to a gene: 5. CDR3 coding DNA: TGTGCCACCAGCAGGGGACAGCCGATCTCTGGAAACACCATATATTTT. Protein product: CATSRGQPISGNTIYF.

The gene calls are TRBV10-1 and TRBJ2-1; tentatively, D is TRBD1 (6 bases). CDR1 and CDR2 (germline): WNHNN, SYGVQD (reference sequence). V lost 8 bases and J lost 7, with 18 bases in between. The CDR3 is 14 residues long. The CDR3 loop is CASQGTGRGNEQFF. The CDR3 region has the DNA TGCGCCAGCCAAGGAACAGGGCGTGGGAATGAGCAGTTCTTC.

This chain links TRBV5-6 with TRBJ2-7; D call uncertain. The CDR3 length is 15 residues. V was pared by 3 bases and J by 3 bases, with 16 bases between. The germline gives CDR1 SGHDT, CDR2 YYEEEE. The CDR3 region has the DNA TGTGCCAGCAGCTCTTCTTACTCTTCCTACTACGAGCAGTACTTC. It is translated as CASSSSYSSYYEQYF.

This chain uses TRBV28 with TRBJ2-3; TRBD2 might be the D (5 bases). With 4 bases removed from V and 0 bases from J, the gap between germline ends came to 17 bases. This CDR3 region has 17 residues. Looked up from germline, CDR1 is MDHEN and CDR2 is SYDVKM. CDR3 residues: CASSSPSLAASTDTQYF. The CDR3 bases are TGTGCCAGCAGTTCCCCCAGCCTAGCTGCTAGCACAGATACGCAGTATTTT.

The chain recombines TRBV6-1 with TRBJ2-7; D may be TRBD1 (6 bases). Germline-derived CDR1 and CDR2 are MNHNS and SASEGT. This CDR3 comprises 13 residues. CDR3 loop: CALARDTLREQYF. CDR3 bases: TGTGCTCTCGCCCGGGACACGTTGAGGGAGCAGTACTTC.

This clone was counted a single time. The chain has TRBV6-1 and TRBJ1-1; perhaps TRBD1 as D (5 bases). V lost 1 base and J 3 bases, leaving 9 bases between the germline ends. Germline V gene data show CDR1 as MNHNS and CDR2 as SASEGT. This CDR3 is built from 14 residues. CDR3 sequence reads: CASSEGGLYTEAFF. The CDR3 region has the DNA TGTGCCAGCAGTGAAGGGGGACTTTACACTGAAGCTTTCTTT.

The rearrangement uses TRBV6-5 and TRBJ2-5; 15 nucleotides agree with TRBD2. The germline CDR1 and CDR2 sequences are MNHEY and SVGAGI. The CDR3 spans 15 residues. J was trimmed by 5 bases and V by 6 bases; bases with no gene match: 4. CDR3 bases: TGTGCCAGCAGCCGGACTAGCGGGAGGGTGGAGACCCAGTACTTC. Amino acids: CASSRTSGRVETQYF.

V and J are TRBV28 and TRBJ2-1; TRBD2 matches at 11 bases. This CDR3 contains 17 residues. Germline values: CDR1 MDHEN, CDR2 SYDVKM. Trimming removed 1 base from V and 5 bases from J; junction bases left unmatched: 7. CDR3 sequence: CASSLSLLAGGNNEQFF. In DNA, the CDR3 is TGTGCCAGCAGTTTATCCCTCCTAGCGGGAGGTAACAATGAGCAGTTCTTC. Filled out from reference TRBV28 and TRBJ2-1, the complete variable domain reads DVKVTQSSRYLVKRTGEKVFLECVQDMDHENMFWYRQDPGLGLRLIYFSYDVKMKEKGDIPEGYSVSREKKERFSLILESASTNQTSMYLCASSLSLLAGGNNEQFFGPGTRLTVL.

This clone was counted a single time. The V and J genes are TRBV28 and TRBJ2-5; TRBD1 aligns across 8 bases. CDR1 is MDHEN, CDR2 SYDVKM, per germline. V gave up 0 bases and J gave up 2 bases; unmatched junction bases: 5. The CDR3 has 16 residues. In DNA, the CDR3 is TGTGCCAGCAGTTTATGGAGTCAGGGGGCACAAGAGACCCAGTACTTC. This codes for CASSLWSQGAQETQYF.

This clone occurred once. The rearrangement joins TRBV29-1 to TRBJ2-3; TRBD2 matches 7 bases. The CDR3 is 15 residues long. With V trimmed by 5 bases and J by 6 bases, 14 bases remained unmatched. Looked up from germline, CDR1 is SQVTM and CDR2 is ANQGSEA. CDR3 loop: CSVLPYRTSLDTQYF. For the CDR3, the DNA is TGCAGCGTTCTACCTTACAGGACTAGTCTGGATACGCAGTATTTT.

The V call is TRBV7-2, the J call TRBJ1-1; D is unresolved. Germline loops: CDR1 SGHTA, CDR2 FQGNSA. V lost 5 bases to trimming and J lost 11 bases, with 15 bases between them. The CDR3 is 12 residues long. In DNA form, the CDR3 reads TGTGCCAGCAGCCCACGAACGGGATTTGCTTTCTTT. Its protein product is CASSPRTGFAFF. Combining the CDR3 with reference TRBV7-2 and TRBJ1-1 gives the whole variable domain GAGVSQSPSNKVTEKGKDVELRCDPISGHTALYWYRQSLGQGLEFLIYFQGNSAPDKSGLPSDRFSAERTGGSVSTLTIQRTQQEDSAVYLCASSPRTGFAFFGQGTRLTVV.

The chain has TRBV4-1 and TRBJ1-2; unclear D gene. The CDR3 contains 15 residues. Germline CDR1 MGHRA, CDR2 YSYEKL. V lost 1 base, J lost 2 bases, and 11 bases lay in between. The CDR3 protein is CASSQVRGENYGYTF. Here the CDR3 DNA reads TGCGCCAGCAGCCAAGTTCGCGGGGAGAACTATGGCTACACCTTC.

The V gene is TRBV5-1, the J gene TRBJ2-5, with D perhaps matching TRBD2 (5 bases). This CDR3 is built from 14 residues. Germline CDR1 is SGHRS and CDR2 is YFSETQ. V lost 1 base, J lost 5 bases, and 12 bases lay in between. CDR3 sequence: CASSLRGGMETQYF. CDR3 coding DNA: TGCGCCAGCAGCTTGCGTGGAGGAATGGAGACCCAGTACTTC. Drawing the rest from reference TRBV5-1 and TRBJ2-5, the complete variable domain is KAGVTQTPRYLIKTRGQQVTLSCSPISGHRSVSWYQQTPGQGLQFLFEYFSETQRNKGNFPGRFSGRQFSNSRSEMNVSTLELGDSALYLCASSLRGGMETQYFGPGTRLLVL.

This clone appeared a few times. The V gene is TRBV5-6, the J gene TRBJ1-6; 10 nucleotides align to TRBD1. With 3 bases clipped from V and 5 bases from J, the junction kept 5 bases outside the gene matches. The CDR3 extends over 16 amino acids. Looked up from germline, CDR1 is SGHDT and CDR2 is YYEEEE. The chain's CDR3 is CASSSYGTGDNSPLHF. The CDR3 DNA sequence: TGTGCCAGCAGCTCGTACGGGACAGGGGATAATTCACCCCTCCACTTT.

This clone came up a few times. The V call is TRBV6-1, the J call TRBJ1-2, with TRBD1 matching over 7 bases. The V gene end was trimmed by 3 bases and the J gene end by 4 bases; junction bases not matched to a gene: 2. The CDR3 runs to 13 residues. Germline V gives CDR1 MNHNS, CDR2 SASEGT. The CDR3 sequence is CASSEGQTYGYTF. The DNA for the CDR3 is TGTGCCAGCAGTGAGGGACAGACCTATGGCTACACCTTC.

The rearrangement joins TRBV6-5 to TRBJ1-2; tentatively, D is TRBD1 (5 bases). The CDR3 consists of 14 residues. V lost 6 bases to trimming and J lost 4 bases, with 15 bases between them. CDR1 and CDR2 (germline): MNHEY, SVGAGI. CDR3 sequence reads: CASSQHVGGYGYTF. In DNA form, the CDR3 reads TGTGCCAGCAGCCAACATGTGGGGGGCTATGGCTACACCTTC.